This TCR beta chain was sequenced in a study of shared clonotypes between healthy human individuals. General study points: Sorted-subset samples were not fully sequenced, rarefaction indicated.

CD4+ cells were split into CD45RA+ naive and CD45RA-negative memory subsets. A remark on this clone: The target antigen is unknown.

Assay used: immunoSEQ multiplex PCR; TCRdb lists only in-frame clones, some missing. The sample comprises some 1,400,000 clones, roughly 96% of which are singletons, and roughly 1.1% rests with the top ten. Sequencing was performed on naive CD4+ T cells sorted from blood. This sample's subset: CD45RA+ positively selected. The source is a young man in good health.

CDR3 sequence: CASSQRWSGSYNEQFF. CDR3 bases: TGCGCCAGCAGCCAGAGGTGGAGCGGGAGCTACAATGAGCAGTTCTTC. The J gene is TRBJ2-1, the V gene TRBV5-1; 8 nucleotides line up with TRBD2. The ends lost 4 bases at V and 3 bases at J; junction bases unmatched: 9. CDR1 and CDR2 (germline): SGHRS, YFSETQ. The CDR3 consists of 16 residues.